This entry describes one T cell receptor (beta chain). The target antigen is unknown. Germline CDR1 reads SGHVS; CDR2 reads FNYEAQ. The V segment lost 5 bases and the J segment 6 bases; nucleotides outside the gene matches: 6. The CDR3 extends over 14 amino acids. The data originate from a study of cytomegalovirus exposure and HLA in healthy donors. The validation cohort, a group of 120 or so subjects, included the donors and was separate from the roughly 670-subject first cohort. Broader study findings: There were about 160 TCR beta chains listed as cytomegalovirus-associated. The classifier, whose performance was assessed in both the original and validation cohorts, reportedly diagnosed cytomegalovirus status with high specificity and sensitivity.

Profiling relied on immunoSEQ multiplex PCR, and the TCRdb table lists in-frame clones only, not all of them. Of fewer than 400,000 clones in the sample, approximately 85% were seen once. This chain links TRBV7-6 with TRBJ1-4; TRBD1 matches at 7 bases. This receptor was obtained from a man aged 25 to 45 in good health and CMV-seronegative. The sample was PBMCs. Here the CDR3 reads CASSPGGIDEKLFF. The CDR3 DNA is TGTGCCAGCAGCCCAGGGGGGATAGATGAAAAACTGTTTTTT.